These 7 T cell receptor beta chains were sequenced from one sample in a study of beta chain features in type 1 diabetes. The whole isolated RNA underwent reverse transcription, so sequencing captured expressed TCRB transcripts. Here immunoSEQ multiplex PCR was the method, and the copy in TCRdb shows in-frame clones only, minus some. The data show 450,000 to 600,000 clones, 30% seen once. Sequencing was performed on naive CD4+ T cells from blood. These TCRs come from a man aged 18 to 29 in good health.

This clone was detected a few times. The chain is built from TRBV7-9 and TRBJ1-2, with 8 nucleotides matching TRBD1. Trimming removed 2 bases from V and 7 bases from J; junction bases left unmatched: 0. The CDR3 is 12 amino acids. CDR1 SEHNR and CDR2 FQNEAQ come from the germline V gene (reference sequence). The CDR3 DNA reads TGTGCCAGCAGCTTACAGGGGGCTGGCTACACCTTC. Its translation is CASSLQGAGYTF.

As concerns this clone: The sample holds other DNA sequences that translate to the same CDR3. The rearrangement links TRBV7-3 to TRBJ2-3; no clear D gene. CDR3 length: 13 residues. V gave up 2 bases and J gave up 3 bases, with 6 bases separating them. Germline CDR1 is SGHTA and CDR2 is FQGTGA. Here the CDR3 DNA reads TGTGCCAGCAGCTTATCCGGGACAGATACGCAGTATTTT. As protein: CASSLSGTDTQYF. Together with reference TRBV7-3 and TRBJ2-3, the CDR3 gives the full variable domain: GAGVSQTPSNKVTEKGKYVELRCDPISGHTALYWYRQSLGQGPEFLIYFQGTGAADDSGLPNDRFFAVRPEGSVSTLKIQRTERGDSAVYLCASSLSGTDTQYFGPGTRLTVL.

The rearrangement links TRBV28 to TRBJ2-3; TRBD2 aligns across 10 bases. In germline, CDR1 is MDHEN, CDR2 SYDVKM. The CDR3 length is 17 residues. J gave up 6 bases and V 5 bases, and 14 bases lay outside the gene matches. The CDR3 protein is CASSESSGSFSPDTQYF. CDR3 DNA sequence: TGTGCCAGCAGTGAATCTAGCGGGAGTTTCTCTCCCGATACGCAGTATTTT.

The J gene is TRBJ2-7, the V gene TRBV5-1; TRBD1 matches 8 bases. Trimming took 0 bases from V and 3 from J; bases not matched to a gene: 5. This CDR3 has 15 residues. Germline CDR1 reads SGHRS; CDR2 reads YFSETQ. The CDR3 is CASSLGWGTGYEQYF. DNA for the CDR3: TGCGCCAGCAGCTTGGGATGGGGGACAGGCTACGAGCAGTACTTC.

This clone was detected a few times. This rearrangement joins TRBV15 to TRBJ1-5; D gene uncertain. The V end was cut by 5 bases, the J end by 4 bases, with 12 bases between. CDR3 length: 14 amino acids. CDR1 is LNHNV and CDR2 is YYDKDF in the germline V gene (reference sequence). The CDR3 region is CATSSPSPNQPQHF. The DNA of the CDR3 is TGTGCCACCAGCTCCCCCAGTCCTAATCAGCCCCAGCATTTT.

This clone occurred a few times. J is TRBJ2-3 and V is TRBV30; D gene uncertain. This CDR3 spans 13 amino acids. Germline values: CDR1 GTSNPN, CDR2 SVGIG (reference sequence). V lost 1 base and J lost 9, with 14 bases in between. CDR3 sequence reads: CAWSGNRPSTQYF. CDR3 coding DNA: TGTGCCTGGAGTGGGAACCGTCCCTCGACGCAGTATTTT.

This clone has just a few counts. The junction differs from germline at one of its ends, possibly a read error. The genes are TRBV7-7 and TRBJ2-1; 10 positions agree with TRBD2. Germline CDR1 is SSHAT and CDR2 is FNYEAQ (reference sequence). The CDR3 is 17 amino acids. CDR3 sequence: CASSLKLAGSSYNEQFF. In DNA form, the CDR3 reads TGTGCTAGCAGCTTAAAACTAGCGGGGAGCTCCTACAATGAGCAGTTCTTC. The variable domain in full, with the rest retrieved from reference TRBV7-7 and TRBJ2-1, is GAGVSQSPRYKVTKRGQDVTLRCDPISSHATLYWYQQALGQGPEFLTYFNYEAQPDKSGLPSDRFSAERPEGSISTLTIQRTEQRDSAMYRCASSLKLAGSSYNEQFFGPGTRLTVL.